Included here is one T cell receptor (beta chain) sequence, with context. The sample is drawn from a study of identical twins. In TCRdb, the 5' RACE reads were re-called with MiXCR into one record per CDR3 protein. The sample carries roughly 290,000 distinct CDR3 sequences, 7.5% to 9.5% recorded once. CDR1 ENHRY and CDR2 SYGVKD come from the germline V gene. This CDR3 is 14 amino acids long. Trimming left V 11 bases short and J 2 bases short, with 19 bases between. In addition, the sample was reused for a study of yellow fever vaccine responses in identical twins.

Sequenced: CD8+ T cells sorted from blood. This chain links TRBV10-3 with TRBJ2-7; perhaps TRBD2 as D (6 bases). The receptor was isolated from a woman between 18 and 30 years old in good health. CDR3 sequence: CAAKPRGGAYEQYF. CDR3 bases: TGTGCCGCCAAACCTAGGGGCGGGGCCTACGAGCAGTACTTC.